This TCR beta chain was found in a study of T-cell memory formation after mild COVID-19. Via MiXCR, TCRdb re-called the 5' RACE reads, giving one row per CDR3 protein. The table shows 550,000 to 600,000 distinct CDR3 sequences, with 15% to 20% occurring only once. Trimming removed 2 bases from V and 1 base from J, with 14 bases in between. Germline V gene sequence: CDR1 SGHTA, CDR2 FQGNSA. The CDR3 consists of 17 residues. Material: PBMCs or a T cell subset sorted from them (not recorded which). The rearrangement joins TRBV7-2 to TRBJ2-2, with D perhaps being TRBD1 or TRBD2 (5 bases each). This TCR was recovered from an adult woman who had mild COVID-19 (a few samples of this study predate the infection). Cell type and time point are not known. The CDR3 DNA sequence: TGTGCCAGCAGCTTAAATCCGGGGCTAAGGAACACCGGGGAGCTGTTTTTT. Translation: CASSLNPGLRNTGELFF.